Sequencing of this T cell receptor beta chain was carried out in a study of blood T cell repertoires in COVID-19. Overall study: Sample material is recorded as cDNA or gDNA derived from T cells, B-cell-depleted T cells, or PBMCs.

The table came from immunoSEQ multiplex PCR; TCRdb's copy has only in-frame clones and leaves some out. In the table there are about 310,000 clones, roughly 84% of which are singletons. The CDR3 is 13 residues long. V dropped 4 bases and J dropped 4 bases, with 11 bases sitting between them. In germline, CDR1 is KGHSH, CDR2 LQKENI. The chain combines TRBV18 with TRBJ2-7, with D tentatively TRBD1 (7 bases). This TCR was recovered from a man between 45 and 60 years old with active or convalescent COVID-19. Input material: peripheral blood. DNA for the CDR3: TGTGCCAGCTCACGCGGGACAGTATACGAGCAGTACTTC. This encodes CASSRGTVYEQYF.